The next 27 T cell receptor beta chains were all read from a single sample in a study of molecular identifiers for immune sequencing clone quantification. In TCRdb, the PCR reads were re-called with MiXCR into one record per CDR3 protein. This sample carries about 68,000 distinct CDR3 sequences, 15% to 20% of them seen once, and the ten largest clones take approximately 1.5%. Sample: naive CD8+ T cells from blood, with Jurkat cell RNA spiked in. The subset denotes: FACS-sorted CD8+CD4-CCR7+CD45RA+ naive T cells. Every receptor here comes from a human donor in good health. Some libraries in this study had Jurkat cell RNA spiked in.

Many counts were recorded for this clonotype. The chain employs TRBV4-2 and TRBJ2-5; D is uncertain. V was trimmed by 1 base and J by 4 bases, leaving 10 bases between them. CDR1 is LGHNA and CDR2 is YNFKEQ in the germline V gene. CDR3 length: 14 amino acids. This CDR3 reads CASSQVEVRETQYF. In nucleotides, the CDR3 is TGTGCCAGCAGCCAAGTTGAGGTTCGAGAGACCCAGTACTTC.

This clonotype was seen ten or more times. The gene calls are TRBV6-6 and TRBJ1-2, with D unclear. Germline CDR1 MNHNY, CDR2 SVGAGI (reference sequence). The CDR3 spans 16 residues. The V end was cut by 6 bases, the J end by 4 bases, with 21 bases between. CDR3 DNA sequence: TGTGCCAGCAGCAACACCCAACCGGCCAGGATCTATGGCTACACCTTC. It translates to CASSNTQPARIYGYTF.

The gene calls are TRBV27 and TRBJ2-7; TRBD2 aligns across 10 bases. The trim removed 2 bases at V and 12 bases at J, leaving 7 bases unmatched. Germline lookup yields CDR1 MNHEY and CDR2 SMNVEV (reference sequence). The CDR3 length is 13 residues. The CDR3 spells CASSLIGSGRSYF. CDR3 in DNA: TGTGCCAGCAGTTTAATAGGTAGCGGGAGGTCGTACTTC.

This clonotype was counted ten times or more. This chain joins TRBV9 and TRBJ2-2; 11 bases line up with TRBD2. J was trimmed by 6 bases and V by 1 base; bases with no gene match: 5. Germline CDR1 SGDLS, CDR2 YYNGEE. CDR3 length equals 16 residues. This CDR3 is CASSVLPSGRSGELFF. CDR3 DNA sequence: TGTGCCAGCAGCGTATTGCCTAGCGGGAGGTCCGGGGAGCTGTTTTTT.

The CDR3 region is CASSLHRGRGTGELFF. CDR3 sequence (DNA): TGTGCCAGCAGCCTCCACAGGGGGCGCGGCACCGGGGAGCTGTTTTTT. The chain carries TRBV5-4 and TRBJ2-2; 9 positions match TRBD1. The CDR3 runs to 16 residues. Germline CDR1 reads SGHNT; CDR2 reads YYREEE (reference sequence). Losses at the gene ends were 4 bases for V and 4 bases for J; bases not matched to a gene: 8. The whole variable domain, remainder taken from reference TRBV5-4 and TRBJ2-2, is ETGVTQSPTHLIKTRGQQVTLRCSSQSGHNTVSWYQQALGQGPQFIFQYYREEENGRGNFPPRFSGLQFPNYSSELNVNALELDDSALYLCASSLHRGRGTGELFFGEGSRLTVL.

This clonotype was seen many times. The CDR3 DNA sequence: TGTGCCAGCAGCTTAGCCCAAGCGATGGCTAGCGGGAGTGTGAAGACCCAGTACTTC. It is translated as CASSLAQAMASGSVKTQYF. This rearrangement joins TRBV11-2 to TRBJ2-5; 10 nucleotides agree with TRBD2. CDR1 and CDR2 (germline): SGHAT, FQNNGV. CDR3 length equals 19 residues. Trimming at V came to 1 base and at J to 6 bases, leaving 17 bases not matched to a gene.

This clonotype has more than one count but fewer than ten. A read error is possible here, since a much larger clone lies one base away. Since the CDR3 does not end with the conserved phenylalanine or tryptophan, this likely comes from a read error. V is TRBV4-1 and J is TRBJ2-1; D could derive from TRBD1 or TRBD2 (5 bases each). V dropped 4 bases and J dropped 6 bases, with 16 bases sitting between them. This CDR3 contains 15 residues. The germline V gene has CDR1 MGHRA and CDR2 YSYEKL. DNA for the CDR3: TGCGCCAGCAGCCTAACTAGGACCGGGGCCAATGAGCAGTTCTCC. It is translated as CASSLTRTGANEQFS.

This clonotype was seen ten or more times. V and J are TRBV20-1 and TRBJ2-3, with D possibly being TRBD1 (5 bases). V was clipped by 3 bases and J by 5 bases, with 12 bases between them. Germline lookup yields CDR1 DFQATT and CDR2 SNEGSKA (reference sequence). The CDR3 covers 13 residues. CDR3 nucleotides: TGCAGTGCTAGCCCCAGGGAAGAAGATACGCAGTATTTT. It specifies CSASPREEDTQYF.

This clonotype was picked up many times. The rearrangement joins TRBV20-1 to TRBJ2-3, with D possibly matching TRBD2 (5 bases). V lost 3 bases and J 5 bases, leaving 18 bases between the germline ends. The CDR3 sequence is 15 residues long. CDR1 is DFQATT, CDR2 SNEGSKA, per germline (reference sequence). Written as DNA, the CDR3 is TGCAGTGCTAGTCCCTTATGGGGAGAGGTAGATACGCAGTATTTT. Amino acids: CSASPLWGEVDTQYF.

V usage is TRBV18 and J usage is TRBJ2-1, with 7 nucleotides matching TRBD2. Germline V CDR1 and CDR2: KGHSH, LQKENI. V lost 2 bases to trimming and J lost 2 bases; unmatched junction nucleotides: 3. The CDR3 runs to 15 residues. The CDR3 sequence is CASSPSGLAYNEQFF. The CDR3 DNA is TGTGCCAGCTCACCATCCGGACTAGCCTACAATGAGCAGTTCTTC.

This clonotype was seen just once. With a much larger clone just one base away, this may be a read error. The chain carries TRBV5-1 and TRBJ2-1; possible D gene TRBD2, 6 bases. Germline V gene data show CDR1 as SGHRS and CDR2 as YFSETQ. The CDR3 has 21 residues. CDR3 DNA: TGCGCCAGCAGCTTGGCCCCGATAATTCGGGCACAGGCGGGGCCCTACAATGGGCAGTTCTTC. Translation: CASSLAPIIRAQAGPYNGQFF.

The chain joins TRBV12-3 or TRBV12-4 to TRBJ2-7; D is possibly TRBD2 (6 bases). The V gene lost 6 bases and the J gene lost 2 bases, with 17 bases spanning the gap. This CDR3 region has 15 residues. The CDR3 nucleotides read TGTGCCAGCAGCATATCCGCCGGGAGCACCTACGAGCAGTACTTC. Amino acid sequence: CASSISAGSTYEQYF.

This clonotype was seen ten or more times. This chain connects TRBV20-1 to TRBJ2-7, with TRBD1 matching 8 bases. The CDR3 totals 15 residues. V was clipped by 0 bases and J by 0 bases; unmatched bases: 4. Germline CDR1 reads DFQATT; CDR2 reads SNEGSKA (reference sequence). For the CDR3, the DNA is TGCAGTGCTAGAGACCGGGACAGGACCTCCTACGAGCAGTACTTC. Translated: CSARDRDRTSYEQYF.

Ten or more counts support this clonotype. The V call is TRBV9, the J call TRBJ2-3; D not resolved. This CDR3 comprises 13 residues. Germline CDR1 and CDR2: SGDLS and YYNGEE. V was trimmed by 4 bases and J by 6 bases, leaving 12 bases between them. CDR3: CASSFLLGDTQYF. In DNA, the CDR3 is TGTGCCAGCAGCTTCCTGTTGGGTGATACGCAGTATTTT.

This clonotype was seen ten or more times. V gene TRBV29-1 combines with J gene TRBJ1-1; no reliable D call. Germline V gene data show CDR1 as SQVTM and CDR2 as ANQGSEA. The CDR3 sequence is 12 residues long. Trimming cost V 7 bases and J 1 base, with 10 bases left between them. The CDR3 DNA reads as TGCAGCGCCCGGTCTACGAACACTGAAGCTTTCTTT. Protein product: CSARSTNTEAFF.

With regard to this clonotype: Given a much more abundant clone one base away, this may be a read error. The chain employs TRBV20-1 and TRBJ1-5; D perhaps matches TRBD1 (6 bases). CDR3 length: 13 residues. Germline lookup yields CDR1 DFQATT and CDR2 SNEGSKA (reference sequence). Trimming removed 7 bases at V and 6 bases at J, with 16 bases between. The CDR3: CSVGGGSGQPQHF. Here the CDR3 DNA reads TGCAGTGTAGGGGGAGGTTCGGGTCAGCCCCAGCATTTT.

The table lists this clonotype with many counts. The chain carries TRBV5-1 and TRBJ2-7; 12 positions agree with TRBD2. Germline assignment: CDR1 SGHRS and CDR2 YFSETQ. With V trimmed by 4 bases and J by 9 bases, 17 bases remained unmatched. There are 17 residues in the CDR3. CDR3 bases: TGCGCCAGCAGCGCTCCCGGGACTAGCGGGCCTGCAGATTGGCAGTACTTC. The encoded protein is CASSAPGTSGPADWQYF.

At least ten counts were recorded for this clonotype. The chain has TRBV4-1 and TRBJ2-1; 8 positions match TRBD1. Trimming took 3 bases from V and 4 from J; bases not matched to a gene: 5. From germline, CDR1 is MGHRA and CDR2 YSYEKL. The CDR3 extends over 15 amino acids. In nucleotides, the CDR3 is TGCGCCAGCAGCCAGACAGGGGCGACTTACAATGAGCAGTTCTTC. Translated: CASSQTGATYNEQFF.

The rearrangement joins TRBV7-9 to TRBJ2-1; D might be TRBD2 (6 bases). V was trimmed by 3 bases and J by 4 bases, leaving 13 bases between them. This CDR3 has 15 residues. CDR1 and CDR2 (germline): SEHNR, FQNEAQ (reference sequence). In DNA form, the CDR3 reads TGTGCCAGCAGCTTCCTAGCGAGAAGTTACAATGAGCAGTTCTTC. Its translation: CASSFLARSYNEQFF. Looking up the rest from reference TRBV7-9 and TRBJ2-1 gives the full variable domain: DTGVSQNPRHKITKRGQNVTFRCDPISEHNRLYWYRQTLGQGPEFLTYFQNEAQLEKSRLLSDRFSAERPKGSFSTLEIQRTEQGDSAMYLCASSFLARSYNEQFFGPGTRLTVL.

This clonotype was observed at least ten times. The rearrangement joins TRBV4-1 to TRBJ2-7, with D perhaps assigned TRBD1 or TRBD2 (9 bases each). The CDR3 spans 16 residues. CDR1 MGHRA and CDR2 YSYEKL come from the germline V gene. V was cut by 4 bases and J by 3 bases, with 19 bases left in between. CDR3 region: CASSLSGGTGNYEQYF. The CDR3 DNA is TGCGCCAGCAGCCTCAGCGGGGGGACAGGGAACTACGAGCAGTACTTC.

As to this clonotype: It may be a read error: a sequence one base away is much more abundant. The chain uses TRBV7-6 and TRBJ2-7; 13 nucleotides align to TRBD2. This CDR3 comprises 15 residues. V shed 10 bases and J 4 bases; nucleotides not matched to a gene: 10. The germline gives CDR1 SGHVS, CDR2 FNYEAQ. The CDR3 loop reads CANSPTSGRVYEQYF. In DNA, the CDR3 is TGTGCCAACAGTCCTACTAGCGGGAGGGTATACGAGCAGTACTTC.

This clonotype was seen many times. J is TRBJ1-2 and V is TRBV27, with 7 bases that match TRBD1. The CDR3 consists of 13 residues. After removal of 4 bases from V and 7 bases from J, the junction contained 6 bases not matched to a gene. Germline V lookup: CDR1 MNHEY, CDR2 SMNVEV (reference sequence). Here the CDR3 reads CASSYNRGAGYTF. CDR3 DNA sequence: TGTGCCAGCAGTTATAACAGGGGAGCTGGCTACACCTTC.

Notes on this clonotype: This clone may be a read error of a much larger clone one base away. J is TRBJ1-5 and V is TRBV27, with D perhaps matching TRBD1 (5 bases). This CDR3 is built from 14 residues. Per the germline V gene, CDR1 is MNHEY and CDR2 is SMNVEV (reference sequence). The CDR3 DNA reads TGTGCCAGCGGTTTATTAGGGGGCAATCAGCCCCAGCATTTT. It yields the protein CASGLLGGNQPQHF.

The gene calls are TRBV12-3 or TRBV12-4 and TRBJ1-5, with no clear D. The CDR3 is 13 residues long. Trimming cost V 5 bases and J 2 bases, with 7 bases left between them. The CDR3 DNA reads TGTGCCAGCAGTCCCGGAGGCAATCAGCCCCAGCATTTT. This translates into CASSPGGNQPQHF.

Details on this clonotype: This clone may be a read error of a much larger clone one base away. This CDR3 is CASGSFAAGTPYEQYF. CDR3 DNA: TGTGCCAGCGGATCCTTCGCGGCGGGTACTCCCTACGAGCAGTACTTC. The V gene is TRBV27, the J gene TRBJ2-7; D possibly corresponds to TRBD2 (5 bases). The V and J ends lost 8 bases and 2 bases respectively, with 22 bases between them. Germline V gene lookup returns CDR1 MNHEY and CDR2 SMNVEV (reference sequence). This CDR3 region has 16 residues.

In the case of this clonotype: A single base separates this from a much larger clone, so it may be a read error. J is TRBJ1-4 and V is TRBV4-1; no clear D. Germline loops: CDR1 MGHRA, CDR2 YSYEKL. The CDR3 is 13 residues long. The CDR3 coding sequence is TGCGCCGGCAGCCACATGAGGTCTGAAAAACTGTTTTTT. It encodes CAGSHMRSEKLFF.

V is TRBV7-9 and J is TRBJ2-1, with D maybe TRBD1 (6 bases). The V gene lost 5 bases and the J gene lost 3 bases, with 17 bases spanning the gap. Germline CDR1 reads SEHNR; CDR2 reads FQNEAQ (reference sequence). CDR3 length: 16 residues. The CDR3 sequence: CASSAQGPTLYNEQFF. CDR3 DNA: TGTGCCAGCAGCGCACAGGGTCCCACTCTCTACAATGAGCAGTTCTTC.